This entry concerns a single TCR beta chain. Its antigen is currently unknown. V dropped 6 bases and J dropped 0 bases, with 18 bases sitting between them. The V gene's germline CDR1 is LNHDA and CDR2 SQIVND (reference sequence). The CDR3 contains 17 residues. The data originate from a study of CD8 T cells in ankylosing spondylitis. Notes on the study in general: Matched synovial fluid from ankylosing spondylitis patients was reported to be enriched for disease-linked clones. Peripheral blood samples showed relatively rare disease-linked clones, and these clones were CD8+. Blood of patients with ankylosing spondylitis appeared to be characterized by a TCR beta motif of eight highly homologous variants.

Quantitative 5'-RACE with molecular barcodes was used to make the TCR beta libraries. One entry per CDR3 protein results from TCRdb running MiXCR on the 5' RACE reads. The sample consists of approximately 60,000 distinct CDR3 sequences, roughly 6.2% of them appearing once. The source is a male donor with ankylosing spondylitis. The sample consisted of synovial fluid, either unsorted or a sorted T cell fraction (not recorded which). This chain connects TRBV19 to TRBJ1-5; D may be TRBD1 (5 bases). CDR3 coding DNA: TGTGCCAGTAGCCCTGGCAGGGCCGTTTATAGCAATCAGCCCCAGCATTTT. Translating it yields CASSPGRAVYSNQPQHF.